One and the same sample provided the 25 T cell receptor beta chains below, sequenced in a study of blood T cell repertoires in COVID-19. Profiled with immunoSEQ multiplex PCR; TCRdb holds only in-frame clones, not every one. The sample has some 96,000 clones, roughly 80% seen once. The specimen was peripheral blood. Every receptor here comes from a woman in her 70s with acute or convalescent COVID-19.

The chain uses TRBV7-8 and TRBJ1-5; TRBD1 is a possible D gene (6 bases). Deletions cut 5 bases from V and 5 bases from J, with 13 bases between. The CDR3 covers 14 residues. Germline lookup yields CDR1 SGHVS and CDR2 FQNEAQ. The CDR3 bases are TGTGCCAGCAGCGTACAGGGAGAGGATCAGCCCCAGCATTTT. Protein: CASSVQGEDQPQHF.

This CDR3 reads CASSPDVQGNYGYTF. In DNA, the CDR3 is TGTGCCAGTAGTCCGGACGTACAGGGGAACTATGGCTACACCTTC. The chain uses TRBV19 and TRBJ1-2; 7 nucleotides line up with TRBD1. The CDR3 covers 15 residues. V lost 5 bases to trimming and J lost 2 bases; unmatched junction nucleotides: 8. Germline loops: CDR1 LNHDA, CDR2 SQIVND (reference sequence).

The rearrangement joins TRBV5-1 to TRBJ2-3; 7 bases match TRBD1. The CDR3 covers 15 residues. With 0 bases clipped from V and 3 bases from J, the junction kept 4 bases outside the gene matches. Germline V lookup: CDR1 SGHRS, CDR2 YFSETQ. CDR3 region: CASSLATGRTDTQYF. The CDR3 DNA follows: TGCGCCAGCAGCTTGGCGACAGGGCGTACAGATACGCAGTATTTT. Variable domain in full (rest from reference TRBV5-1 and TRBJ2-3): KAGVTQTPRYLIKTRGQQVTLSCSPISGHRSVSWYQQTPGQGLQFLFEYFSETQRNKGNFPGRFSGRQFSNSRSEMNVSTLELGDSALYLCASSLATGRTDTQYFGPGTRLTVL.

V is TRBV7-2 and J is TRBJ2-3, with a tentative D call TRBD1 (7 bases). The length of the CDR3 is 14 residues. The germline CDR1 and CDR2 sequences are SGHTA and FQGNSA. With 3 bases removed from V and 8 bases from J, the gap between germline ends came to 15 bases. Here the CDR3 DNA reads TGTGCCAGCAGCTTTGGCGGAGGGGGCGTTACGCAGTATTTT. Its translation is CASSFGGGGVTQYF.

The chain recombines TRBV29-1 with TRBJ2-7, with 11 bases fitting TRBD2. The CDR3 contains 14 residues. CDR1 and CDR2 (germline): SQVTM, ANQGSEA. V dropped 6 bases and J dropped 0; count of bases not matched to a gene: 4. For the CDR3, the DNA is TGCAGCGTCGCTAGCGGGGGGTCCTCCTACGAGCAGTACTTC. Encoded protein: CSVASGGSSYEQYF.

The rearrangement joins TRBV6-6 to TRBJ2-7; 7 nucleotides agree with TRBD1. Trimming took 0 bases from V and 2 from J; bases not matched to a gene: 4. Germline V gene sequence: CDR1 MNHNY, CDR2 SVGAGI (reference sequence). CDR3 length: 15 residues. CDR3 amino acids: CASSYSRDRAYEQYV. CDR3 sequence (DNA): TGTGCCAGCAGTTACTCTCGAGACAGGGCCTACGAGCAGTACGTC.

In its sample, this clone was seen a few times. This chain joins TRBV7-2 and TRBJ1-5, with unresolved D. This CDR3 has 12 amino acids. V lost 2 bases and J 4 bases, leaving 3 bases between the germline ends. CDR1 and CDR2 (germline): SGHTA, FQGNSA. The CDR3 DNA reads TGTGCCAGCAGCTTATCTAATCAGCCCCAGCATTTT. As protein: CASSLSNQPQHF.

The V gene is TRBV10-3, the J gene TRBJ2-7; 10 positions match TRBD2. With V trimmed by 2 bases and J by 7 bases, 8 bases remained unmatched. The length of the CDR3 is 15 residues. CDR1 and CDR2 (germline): ENHRY, SYGVKD. Here the CDR3 reads CAISEGLAGVLEQYF. The CDR3, as DNA: TGTGCCATCAGTGAGGGCCTAGCGGGGGTCTTGGAGCAGTACTTC.

This clone has only one observation. V and J are TRBV7-2 and TRBJ1-4, with 9 bases lining up with TRBD1. This CDR3 region has 14 residues. The V gene end was trimmed by 5 bases and the J gene end by 4 bases; junction bases not matched to a gene: 2. The V gene's germline CDR1 is SGHTA and CDR2 FQGNSA. The CDR3, as DNA: TGTGCCAGCAGCGCGGGACAGGGTAATGAAAAACTGTTTTTT. Its protein product is CASSAGQGNEKLFF. The full variable domain, with the rest looked up from reference TRBV7-2 and TRBJ1-4, is GAGVSQSPSNKVTEKGKDVELRCDPISGHTALYWYRQSLGQGLEFLIYFQGNSAPDKSGLPSDRFSAERTGGSVSTLTIQRTQQEDSAVYLCASSAGQGNEKLFFGSGTQLSVL.

The chain joins TRBV20-1 to TRBJ2-1; 12 bases line up with TRBD2. With 3 bases clipped from V and 6 bases from J, the junction kept 15 bases outside the gene matches. The CDR3 has 18 amino acids. Germline lookup yields CDR1 DFQATT and CDR2 SNEGSKA (reference sequence). CDR3 DNA sequence: TGCAGTGCTAGTGGGTACCGGGGACTAGCGGGCGAGTTCAATGAGCAGTTCTTC. It encodes CSASGYRGLAGEFNEQFF.

The J gene is TRBJ2-5, the V gene TRBV6-1; 10 nucleotides line up with TRBD2. Germline assignment: CDR1 MNHNS and CDR2 SASEGT. The trim removed 2 bases at V and 2 bases at J, leaving 5 bases unmatched. There are 16 residues in the CDR3. DNA for the CDR3: TGTGCCAGCAGTGAATTAGCGGGGGGCCAACAAGAGACCCAGTACTTC. It is translated as CASSELAGGQQETQYF.

This CDR3 is CASSSPGLTYNEQFF. The CDR3 coding sequence is TGTGCCAGCAGTTCACCGGGACTGACCTACAATGAGCAGTTCTTC. The rearrangement joins TRBV6-5 to TRBJ2-1; D possibly corresponds to TRBD2 (6 bases). There are 15 residues in the CDR3. Germline lookup yields CDR1 MNHEY and CDR2 SVGAGI. Trimming shortened V by 4 bases and J by 2 bases, and 12 bases separated the two germline ends.

The CDR3 is CASTRPSAGGNTGELFF. The CDR3 region has the DNA TGTGCCAGCACCCGACCCAGTGCGGGGGGGAACACCGGGGAGCTGTTTTTT. The chain joins TRBV2 to TRBJ2-2, with 8 bases identical to TRBD2. In germline, CDR1 is SNHLY, CDR2 FYNNEI. CDR3 size: 17 residues. V dropped 7 bases and J dropped 1; count of bases not matched to a gene: 11.

V and J are TRBV29-1 and TRBJ2-7, with 9 bases aligning to TRBD1. V shed 1 base and J 3 bases; nucleotides not matched to a gene: 7. From germline, CDR1 is SQVTM and CDR2 ANQGSEA. This CDR3 is 15 amino acids long. CDR3 sequence reads: CSVEVTGTGFYEQYF. The CDR3 DNA reads TGCAGCGTTGAAGTTACCGGGACAGGGTTCTACGAGCAGTACTTC.

This clone was detected a few times. The chain couples TRBV18 to TRBJ2-7; a weak D match, TRBD2 (6 bases). V was trimmed by 3 bases and J by 3 bases, leaving 18 bases between them. Germline V gives CDR1 KGHSH, CDR2 LQKENI. CDR3 length: 16 residues. Written as DNA, the CDR3 is TGTGCCAGCTCACCGGTTCCCGGGGGTGTTCGCTACGAGCAGTACTTC. It codes for CASSPVPGGVRYEQYF. The variable domain in full, with the rest retrieved from reference TRBV18 and TRBJ2-7, is NAGVMQNPRHLVRRRGQEARLRCSPMKGHSHVYWYRQLPEEGLKFMVYLQKENIIDESGMPKERFSAEFPKEGPSILRIQQVVRGDSAAYFCASSPVPGGVRYEQYFGPGTRLTVT.

The chain links TRBV2 to TRBJ1-3, with 7 bases matching TRBD1. V lost 4 bases to trimming and J lost 0 bases; unmatched junction nucleotides: 6. Germline lookup yields CDR1 SNHLY and CDR2 FYNNEI. This CDR3 has 16 amino acids. CDR3 protein: CASSGAGQSSGNTIYF. DNA of the CDR3: TGTGCCAGCAGTGGAGCGGGACAGAGCTCTGGAAACACCATATATTTT.

This clone was seen a few times. The chain joins TRBV4-1 to TRBJ2-1, with D perhaps TRBD2 (6 bases). The CDR3 is 17 amino acids. The V end was cut by 4 bases, the J end by 0 bases, with 16 bases between. Germline-derived CDR1 and CDR2 are MGHRA and YSYEKL. Here the CDR3 reads CASSPGTGVNSYNEQFF. The CDR3 DNA reads TGCGCCAGCAGCCCTGGAACGGGGGTTAACTCCTACAATGAGCAGTTCTTC.

This clone was observed a handful of times. The V call is TRBV11-1, the J call TRBJ2-2; 8 positions agree with TRBD2. The V and J ends lost 5 bases and 7 bases, in that order; junction bases with no gene match: 12. Per germline, CDR1 SGHAT and CDR2 FQDESV (reference sequence). This CDR3 region has 16 residues. CDR3 sequence (DNA): TGTGCCAGCAGCCCAGACAATGCGGGGGGAATCGGGGAGCTGTTTTTT. Protein product: CASSPDNAGGIGELFF.

The chain couples TRBV5-1 to TRBJ1-2; 12 nucleotides align to TRBD1. Trimming removed 0 bases from V and 4 bases from J; junction bases left unmatched: 7. The CDR3 is 17 amino acids. CDR1 and CDR2 from the germline V gene are SGHRS and YFSETQ. The DNA for the CDR3 is TGCGCCAGCAGCTTGGCCCCGGGACAGGGGGCCGGCTATGGCTACACCTTC. The encoded protein is CASSLAPGQGAGYGYTF.

The rearrangement links TRBV4-2 to TRBJ2-7; D is possibly TRBD2 (6 bases). There are 13 residues in the CDR3. V lost 3 bases to trimming and J lost 0 bases, with 6 bases between them. The germline CDR1 and CDR2 sequences are LGHNA and YNFKEQ. CDR3 sequence reads: CASSQGGSYEQYV. The CDR3, as DNA: TGTGCCAGCAGCCAGGGAGGCTCCTACGAGCAGTACGTC.

This clone was seen a handful of times. V and J are TRBV5-1 and TRBJ1-4; D is uncertain. There are 16 residues in the CDR3. Germline values: CDR1 SGHRS, CDR2 YFSETQ. V was pared by 2 bases and J by 0 bases, with 11 bases between. The CDR3 coding sequence is TGCGCCAGCAGCTTCGGGGTACTGACAACTAATGAAAAACTGTTTTTT. It translates to CASSFGVLTTNEKLFF.

The chain is built from TRBV18 and TRBJ2-5; 9 positions match TRBD1. This CDR3 is 14 amino acids long. Germline V CDR1 and CDR2: KGHSH, LQKENI. V lost 4 bases and J lost 5; bases outside the gene matches: 5. In DNA, the CDR3 is TGTGCCAGCTCACTAACAGGGGGCGAGGAGACCCAGTACTTC. Amino acids: CASSLTGGEETQYF.

The chain combines TRBV6-5 with TRBJ2-1; D unclear. The V gene lost 0 bases and the J gene lost 1 base, with 4 bases spanning the gap. The germline V gene encodes CDR1 MNHEY and CDR2 SVGAGI. CDR3 size: 14 residues. The CDR3 nucleotides read TGTGCCAGCAGTTACTCTACATCCTACAATGAGCAGTTCTTC. It is translated as CASSYSTSYNEQFF.

The rearrangement uses TRBV13 and TRBJ1-1, with D hard to call. V gave up 1 base and J gave up 5 bases, with 11 bases separating them. CDR3 length: 14 amino acids. Germline CDR1 reads PRHDT; CDR2 reads FYEKMQ (reference sequence). This CDR3 reads CASSLEGRITEAFF. The CDR3 DNA follows: TGTGCCAGCAGCTTAGAAGGGAGGATAACTGAAGCTTTCTTT.

This chain uses TRBV6-6 with TRBJ2-2, with D perhaps matching TRBD1 (7 bases). Per germline, CDR1 MNHNY and CDR2 SVGAGI (reference sequence). V lost 2 bases, J lost 3 bases, and 10 bases lay in between. The CDR3 sequence is 15 residues long. The CDR3 region has the DNA TGTGCCAGCAGTTACCGCAGGGGGGACACCGGGGAGCTGTTTTTT. Its translation is CASSYRRGDTGELFF.